Sequencing of this T cell receptor beta chain was carried out in a study of cytomegalovirus exposure and HLA in healthy donors. Study-wide points: One cluster of highly shared sequence variants probably arose as a sequencing artifact. In most subjects, TCR beta sequences reportedly gave accurate predictions of HLA-A and HLA-B alleles. TCR sequences were mostly rare, though some public TCRs occurred in many donors.

60 Vbeta and 13 Jbeta primers were used in PCR. Measured with immunoSEQ multiplex PCR; TCRdb has only the in-frame clones, and not every one. Of about 94,000 clones listed, just under 80% are singletons. Germline V gene sequence: CDR1 MNHNS, CDR2 SASEGT. V dropped 6 bases and J dropped 0; count of bases not matched to a gene: 4. This CDR3 has 14 amino acids. This clone was seen a few times. Its antigen is currently unknown. This chain uses TRBV6-1 with TRBJ1-1; 7 bases align to TRBD1. The material sequenced was PBMCs. The source is a woman aged 40 to 50 in good health and CMV-seronegative. The CDR3, as DNA: TGTGCCAGCAGGACAGGGACCATGAACACTGAAGCTTTCTTT. Translated: CASRTGTMNTEAFF.